One and the same sample provided the 11 T cell receptor beta chains below, sequenced in a study of blood T cells in healthy people across ages. Using a J-beta primer mix together with a sample-barcoded 5' primer, a second PCR was run for roughly 7 to 12 cycles. A single record per CDR3 protein comes from TCRdb applying MiXCR to the 5' RACE reads. Found here are 1,500,000 or so distinct CDR3 sequences, approximately 63% of them singletons; the top ten hold about 6.7%. The specimen sequenced was blood. The receptors come from a young man in good health.

The V call is TRBV6-6, the J call TRBJ1-1; tentatively, D is TRBD1 (6 bases). The CDR3 runs 13 residues. Trimming took off 1 base at V and 8 bases at J, with 11 bases between the two ends. CDR1 and CDR2 (germline): MNHNY, SVGAGI (reference sequence). This chain's CDR3 is CASSYWDTEEAFF. DNA of the CDR3: TGTGCCAGCAGTTACTGGGACACCGAAGAAGCTTTCTTT.

The chain couples TRBV7-8 to TRBJ2-3, with a tentative D call TRBD1 (5 bases). The length of the CDR3 is 12 residues. Per germline, CDR1 SGHVS and CDR2 FQNEAQ. The germline V and J ends were trimmed by 5 bases and 11 bases, with 14 bases remaining between them. CDR3 nucleotides: TGTGCCAGCAGCCAACCGGGCCAGGGGCAGTATTTT. Protein sequence: CASSQPGQGQYF.

The V and J genes are TRBV6-5 and TRBJ1-4; D is undetermined. The CDR3 is made up of 17 amino acids. The V gene's germline CDR1 is MNHEY and CDR2 SVGAGI. V lost 0 bases to trimming and J lost 5 bases, with 16 bases between them. DNA of the CDR3: TGTGCCAGCAGTTACTCGGTTGAAGCCTCCTCAAATGAAAAACTGTTTTTT. Its protein is CASSYSVEASSNEKLFF.

The table lists this clonotype with a few counts. This rearrangement joins TRBV7-2 to TRBJ2-1; 7 bases match TRBD2. CDR3 length: 15 amino acids. The V and J ends lost 5 bases and 9 bases, in that order; junction bases with no gene match: 13. Germline-derived CDR1 and CDR2 are SGHTA and FQGNSA. CDR3: CASSDGLGEGFEQFF. The CDR3 bases are TGTGCCAGCAGCGACGGTTTGGGGGAGGGGTTTGAGCAGTTCTTC. Supplemented by reference TRBV7-2 and TRBJ2-1, the full variable domain reads GAGVSQSPSNKVTEKGKDVELRCDPISGHTALYWYRQSLGQGLEFLIYFQGNSAPDKSGLPSDRFSAERTGGSVSTLTIQRTQQEDSAVYLCASSDGLGEGFEQFFGPGTRLTVL.

The CDR3 nucleotides read TGTGCCAGCAGTTCTCCCGTCAGTAGCGGGCGGTGGAGCTCCTACAATGAGCAGTTCTTC. Its protein is CASSSPVSSGRWSSYNEQFF. The chain joins TRBV12-3 or TRBV12-4 to TRBJ2-1; 7 nucleotides align to TRBD2. The CDR3 covers 20 residues. V lost 4 bases and J lost 0; bases outside the gene matches: 18.

The V gene is TRBV5-1, the J gene TRBJ2-5, with 9 bases aligning to TRBD1. The CDR3 loop spans 14 amino acids. The V segment lost 5 bases and the J segment 2 bases; nucleotides outside the gene matches: 4. From germline, CDR1 is SGHRS and CDR2 YFSETQ. The CDR3 is CASSGQGIQETQYF. DNA of the CDR3: TGCGCCAGCAGTGGACAGGGGATACAAGAGACCCAGTACTTC.

This chain connects TRBV4-1 to TRBJ2-5; D unresolved. The CDR3 consists of 17 residues. Germline CDR1 MGHRA, CDR2 YSYEKL. V lost 4 bases and J lost 0, with 18 bases in between. CDR3 nucleotides: TGCGCCAGCAGCCCCAGTCCTATTGGCGAGTACCAAGAGACCCAGTACTTC. It is translated as CASSPSPIGEYQETQYF.

The CDR3 protein is CASSELFRTQYF. The CDR3 DNA reads as TGCGCCAGCAGTGAGTTGTTCAGGACCCAGTACTTC. The chain joins TRBV10-2 to TRBJ2-7, with no clear D. The end of the DNA aligns better with TRBJ2-5, so the J call may be wrong. The CDR3 totals 12 residues. CDR1 and CDR2 from the germline V gene are WSHSY and SAAADI.

This sequence joins TRBV6-2 or TRBV6-3 and TRBJ2-2, with 8 positions matching TRBD1. Germline V gene sequence: CDR1 MNHEY, CDR2 SVGEGT. J gave up 1 base and V 6 bases, and 7 bases lay outside the gene matches. The CDR3 has 16 residues. CDR3 sequence: CASRPQGAQNTGELFF. The CDR3 DNA is TGTGCCAGCAGACCGCAGGGGGCTCAGAACACCGGGGAGCTGTTTTTT.

Notes on this clonotype: This sequence may be a read error, since a much larger clone differs from it by one base. This chain links TRBV29-1 with TRBJ1-2; no definite D call. The length of the CDR3 is 12 residues. CDR1 SQVTM and CDR2 ANQGSEA come from the germline V gene. Trimming pared 4 bases from V and 4 bases from J, leaving 10 bases between. CDR3 in DNA: TGCAGCGTTGGGCGGCAGGTCTATGGCTACACCTTC. This sequence encodes CSVGRQVYGYTF.

This clonotype was counted between two and nine times. The chain links TRBV28 to TRBJ2-7; no reliable D call. With 5 bases removed from V and 9 bases from J, the gap between germline ends came to 23 bases. CDR3 size: 15 residues. Germline CDR1 reads MDHEN; CDR2 reads SYDVKM. The DNA of the CDR3 is TGTGCCAGCAGTCCCGCCTTGGCGCGCCTACGAGTGCAGTACTTC. Translation gives CASSPALARLRVQYF.